These 9 T cell receptor beta chains were sequenced from one sample in a study of blood T cell repertoires in COVID-19. This table comes from immunoSEQ multiplex PCR, and its TCRdb copy is limited to in-frame clones, with some not included. Of about 240,000 clones detected, roughly 86% appear once; the ten largest clones hold under 5%. The specimen was peripheral blood. Receptors originate from a man between 50 and 59 years old with acute or convalescent COVID-19.

This chain joins TRBV13 and TRBJ2-7, with 9 bases aligning to TRBD1. Germline CDR1 reads PRHDT; CDR2 reads FYEKMQ (reference sequence). The CDR3 has 15 amino acids. J lost 4 bases, V lost 4 bases, and 8 bases had no gene match. CDR3 protein: CASSSPGQGRYEQYF. CDR3 coding DNA: TGTGCCAGCAGCTCACCGGGACAGGGTCGATACGAGCAGTACTTC.

The chain carries TRBV13 and TRBJ2-1; 8 nucleotides match TRBD2. The germline gives CDR1 PRHDT, CDR2 FYEKMQ (reference sequence). The CDR3 spans 15 residues. J gave up 2 bases and V 5 bases, and 5 bases lay outside the gene matches. The CDR3 here is CASSRSGDTYNEQFF. The CDR3 DNA reads as TGTGCCAGCAGCCGTAGCGGGGACACCTACAATGAGCAGTTCTTC.

This clone was seen more than once but under ten times. The chain has TRBV6-5 and TRBJ1-4; D not certain. This CDR3 contains 12 residues. The V and J ends lost 4 bases and 6 bases respectively, with 6 bases between them. Germline V gene sequence: CDR1 MNHEY, CDR2 SVGAGI. The CDR3 loop is CASSSSDEKLFF. The CDR3 region has the DNA TGTGCCAGCAGTTCAAGCGATGAAAAACTGTTTTTT.

This rearrangement joins TRBV30 to TRBJ2-2; 7 bases match TRBD1. V was pared by 8 bases and J by 3 bases, with 9 bases of the junction left unmatched. This CDR3 is 14 amino acids long. The V gene's germline CDR1 is GTSNPN and CDR2 SVGIG (reference sequence). CDR3 loop: CAGIGGKDTGELFF. The DNA for the CDR3 is TGTGCCGGTATAGGGGGCAAGGACACCGGGGAGCTGTTTTTT.

This chain uses TRBV18 with TRBJ2-7; weak D call: TRBD2 (5 bases). CDR3 length equals 14 residues. Germline V gene sequence: CDR1 KGHSH, CDR2 LQKENI. Trimming shortened V by 3 bases and J by 4 bases, and 13 bases separated the two germline ends. CDR3 coding DNA: TGTGCCAGCTCACCGGGCCTCGAGCGGTACGAGCAGTACTTC. It is translated as CASSPGLERYEQYF.

The chain joins TRBV4-2 to TRBJ2-7, with 7 bases lining up with TRBD2. CDR3 length: 16 amino acids. V dropped 0 bases and J dropped 0; count of bases not matched to a gene: 5. Germline V gene lookup returns CDR1 LGHNA and CDR2 YNFKEQ. The DNA for the CDR3 is TGTGCCAGCAGCCAAGATTGGCGGGAGATCTCCTACGAGCAGTACTTC. Its translation is CASSQDWREISYEQYF.

The rearrangement uses TRBV3-1 (or the pseudogene TRBV3-2) and TRBJ1-2; D gene uncertain. There are 14 residues in the CDR3. V dropped 1 base and J dropped 1 base, with 7 bases sitting between them. Germline V gives CDR1 LGHDT, CDR2 YNNKEL (reference sequence). This chain's CDR3 is CASSQVLVNYGYTF. As DNA, the CDR3 is TGTGCCAGCAGCCAAGTACTCGTTAACTATGGCTACACCTTC.

The gene calls are TRBV15 and TRBJ1-2; TRBD1 matches 8 bases. The CDR3 loop spans 17 amino acids. V lost 0 bases to trimming and J lost 5 bases; unmatched junction nucleotides: 11. CDR1 is LNHNV, CDR2 YYDKDF, per germline (reference sequence). The CDR3 DNA sequence: TGTGCCACCAGCAGAGATTGGGCAGGGGGCGATGGGTATGGCTACACCTTC. The encoded protein is CATSRDWAGGDGYGYTF.

In DNA form, the CDR3 reads TGCGCCAGCAGCCATAGGACTAGCGGGGACCAAGAGACCCAGTACTTC. This translates into CASSHRTSGDQETQYF. The chain carries TRBV5-1 and TRBJ2-5; 12 positions match TRBD2. Germline loops: CDR1 SGHRS, CDR2 YFSETQ. Trimming removed 4 bases from V and 0 bases from J; junction bases left unmatched: 4. The CDR3 is made up of 16 amino acids.